Listed here is a single T cell receptor beta chain. Its recognized antigen is unknown. Base qualities are not recorded, but no much larger clone differs from it by a single base. The CDR3 regions of human TCRbeta chains were analyzed by immunosequencing. As for how the authors treated the data: Repertoire TCRs were matched against a reference library of SARS-CoV-2-specific TCRs generated with the MIRA antigen-specificity platform. Breadth was defined as the fraction of unique TCRs that were SARS-CoV-2-associated, and depth was defined as the fraction of total T cells that were SARS-CoV-2-associated. Using the MIRA data, every spike-specific TCR was mapped to the spike region that the TCR reacted to and assigned to either a CD4 or a CD8 class. Log10-transformed breadth and depth values were compared by one-way ANOVA with Sidak's multiple comparisons tests. The table comes from immuneACCESS by way of TCRdb, which keeps in-frame sequences with V and J called. Part of the clones is missing from these tables; in studies checked, under half for an unresolved V gene and the rest for unknown reasons. The D gene and trimming were derived from the DNA, and the V and J assignments and clone size from that table. The sample table contains approximately 70,000 clones; only one count was recorded for 86% of them. The top ten constitute about 2.5% of the sample.

This sample is part of a study of T cell responses to AZD1222 COVID-19 vaccine (dated by TCRdb to the early 2020s). At the level of the whole study: AZD1222 recipients given second doses at about 4 weeks or at about 12 weeks were pooled, since spike-specific TCR depth and breadth were not found to differ between the two schedules. Trial participants were enrolled by age into 18-55, 56-69 and 70-plus year subgroups, with roughly 150, 30 and 60 TCR-sequenced participants respectively. TCR sequencing covered more than 230 trial participants: 200 to 220 given two doses of AZD1222 and 26 given two doses of MenACWY control vaccine.

The time point label, read with the paper, signifies: baseline before first vaccination. Vaccinee samples were obtained from the UK trials COV001 and COV002, which included a single-blind randomized controlled phase 2/3 trial of AZD1222 (ChAdOx1 nCoV-19) in healthy adults. Trial participant PBMC samples were collected at day 0 and day 28 after the second dose for TCRbeta chain sequencing. The paper as a whole reports these results and caveats: Epitopes outside the regions mutated in the B.1.351 and B.1.1.7 variants were reportedly recognized by nearly half of the unique spike-specific TCRs. Spike-specific TCR breadth and depth rose significantly after two AZD1222 doses compared with day 0 and with MenACWY recipients. No day 14 peak-response samples were available, so repertoires were characterized only after the peak T cell response. The 56-69-year group was small, and its depth increase did not reach significance, likely because of low power. CD4 TCRs associated with the vaccine covered the entire spike protein, and the dominant responses were in regions 160-218 and 743-854. Conclusions about previously exposed vaccinees are limited because only a handful of AZD1222 recipients were SARS-CoV-2 seropositive at baseline. Participants were mostly white British, with more females than males. The authors suggested clonal diversity may have been underestimated.

CDR1 and CDR2 are drawn from the germline V gene: MNHEY, SVGEGT. V lost 6 bases and J lost 2 bases; the stretch between them is 7 bases long. There are 12 amino acids in the CDR3, from cysteine to phenylalanine inclusive. Here the CDR3 DNA is all that survives: 36 bases in frame from base 1. Recombination joined TRBV6-2 or TRBV6-3 with TRBJ1-2; there is no confident call for the D gene. The input for sequencing was peripheral blood, taken on day 0 of AZD1222 vaccination. This TCR derives from an adult in good health. The DNA is TGTGCCAGCAGCGATGACAACTATGGCTACACCTTC. It is translated as CASSDDNYGYTF.